This T cell receptor beta chain emerged from a study of cytomegalovirus exposure and HLA in healthy donors. Of note for this clone: Mismatch with germline at one junction end may stem from a read error.

CDR1 and CDR2 from the germline V gene are SEHNR and FQNEAQ (reference sequence). The CDR3 spans 12 residues. Researchers ran the PCR with 60 Vbeta and 13 Jbeta primers. The table came from immunoSEQ multiplex PCR; TCRdb's copy has only in-frame clones and leaves some out. Seen here are 110,000 or so clones, under 80% observed once, and the top ten hold 4% to 5%. J is TRBJ1-1 and V is TRBV7-9; the D is unclear. The clonotype comes from a woman between 35 and 50 years old in good health and CMV-seropositive. Source material: PBMCs. The CDR3 reads CSSSLVDAGTFF. The CDR3 bases are TGTTCCAGCAGCTTGGTAGACGCGGGGACTTTCTTT.